One and the same sample provided the 17 T cell receptor beta chains below, sequenced in a study of T cells in Graves' hyperthyroidism and ophthalmopathy (dated by TCRdb to the late 2010s). Libraries were constructed by multiplex PCR. The instrument was an Illumina HiSeq 2000. The TCR beta CDR3 regions were amplified from the RNA transcripts. For the first round of RT-PCR on the TCR CDR3, the HTBI primer set was used together with the Qiagen OneStep RT-PCR kit. TCRdb trimmed public reads at Q25 via fastp, called clones via MiXCR and kept in-frame beta chains. Under each unique CDR3 protein, matching rows form one entry showing the most common genes and DNA. Recorded for this sample are around 380,000 distinct CDR3 sequences; 13% of them occurred a single time. The ten largest account for less than 25% of the sample. Specimen: blood. These receptors all come from a man under 40 with Graves' hyperthyroidism that later progressed to Graves' ophthalmopathy.

The chain is built from TRBV7-9 and TRBJ2-3, with 13 bases lining up with TRBD2. This CDR3 contains 16 residues. CDR1 SEHNR and CDR2 FQNEAQ come from the germline V gene (reference sequence). The V segment lost 6 bases and the J segment 4 bases; nucleotides outside the gene matches: 7. DNA of the CDR3: TGTGCCAGCAGGCTTACTAGCGGGGGGGCCGCAGATACGCAGTATTTT. Protein: CASRLTSGGAADTQYF.

This clonotype was picked up many times. This chain uses TRBV11-2 with TRBJ2-7; 12 bases match TRBD1. CDR1 and CDR2 from the germline V gene are SGHAT and FQNNGV. The CDR3 runs to 15 residues. V lost 6 bases to trimming and J lost 2 bases; unmatched junction nucleotides: 5. CDR3 residues: CASSLGQGATYEQYF. The CDR3 bases are TGTGCCAGCAGTCTGGGACAGGGGGCCACCTACGAGCAGTACTTC. The entire variable domain, with the rest obtained from reference TRBV11-2 and TRBJ2-7, is as follows: EAGVAQSPRYKIIEKRQSVAFWCNPISGHATLYWYQQILGQGPKLLIQFQNNGVVDDSQLPKDRFSAERLKGVDSTLKIQPAKLEDSAVYLCASSLGQGATYEQYFGPGTRLTVT.

This chain connects TRBV7-9 to TRBJ1-4, with D unclear. CDR1 is SEHNR and CDR2 is FQNEAQ in the germline V gene (reference sequence). This CDR3 is built from 13 residues. The ends were cut back, 2 bases at V and 5 bases at J, with 6 bases in the middle. The CDR3 sequence is CASSLYLNEKLFF. The CDR3 coding sequence is TGTGCCAGCAGCTTATACCTAAATGAAAAACTGTTTTTT.

This clonotype came up many times. V and J are TRBV20-1 and TRBJ1-2, with D possibly matching TRBD1 (5 bases). The CDR3 loop spans 14 amino acids. Trimming took 2 bases from V and 5 from J, leaving 15 bases between them. Germline CDR1 is DFQATT and CDR2 is SNEGSKA (reference sequence). CDR3 coding DNA: TGCAGTGCTAGATTGACAGCCGTGGGGTATGGCTACACCTTC. This translates into CSARLTAVGYGYTF.

The J gene is TRBJ2-7, the V gene TRBV10-2; the D is unclear. The CDR3 length is 13 residues. The V end was cut by 4 bases, the J end by 0 bases, with 7 bases between. Germline CDR1 reads WSHSY; CDR2 reads SAAADI. The CDR3 DNA reads as TGCGCCAGCAGTGGTAGACACTCCTACGAGCAGTACTTC. This encodes CASSGRHSYEQYF.

The chain joins TRBV27 to TRBJ2-7; 7 nucleotides match TRBD1. This CDR3 region has 13 residues. Germline V lookup: CDR1 MNHEY, CDR2 SMNVEV (reference sequence). V trimming: 5 bases; J trimming: 9 bases; junction bases outside the gene matches: 10. In DNA form, the CDR3 reads TGTGCCAGCAGTGCCGGGACAGAAACGACGCAGTACTTC. It specifies CASSAGTETTQYF.

This clonotype was counted ten times or more. The J gene is TRBJ2-3, the V gene TRBV12-3 or TRBV12-4; 9 positions match TRBD2. V was pared by 3 bases and J by 5 bases, with 6 bases of the junction left unmatched. The CDR3 loop spans 15 amino acids. The CDR3 nucleotides read TGTGCCAGCAGTTTGGGGGGACTAGCAGGAGATACGCAGTATTTT. Translated, it gives CASSLGGLAGDTQYF.

This clonotype was counted at least ten times. This rearrangement joins TRBV10-3 to TRBJ2-7, with D perhaps matching TRBD2 (6 bases). This CDR3 comprises 11 residues. With 11 bases removed from V and 2 bases from J, the gap between germline ends came to 10 bases. Germline assignment: CDR1 ENHRY and CDR2 SYGVKD. The CDR3 reads CAVGGAYEQYF. CDR3 bases: TGTGCCGTGGGGGGAGCCTACGAGCAGTACTTC.

This clonotype was detected many times. This sequence joins TRBV7-9 and TRBJ2-3; TRBD2 matches at 9 bases. From germline, CDR1 is SEHNR and CDR2 FQNEAQ (reference sequence). Losses at the gene ends were 5 bases for V and 10 bases for J; bases not matched to a gene: 13. The CDR3 loop spans 15 amino acids. CDR3 nucleotide sequence: TGTGCCAGCAGCCCCCCAGAGCGGGGGGAGTATGCGCAGTATTTT. Protein: CASSPPERGEYAQYF.

This chain connects TRBV9 to TRBJ1-2, with D tentatively TRBD1 (6 bases). The CDR3 is 15 amino acids. The germline CDR1 and CDR2 sequences are SGDLS and YYNGEE. V was clipped by 4 bases and J by 0 bases, with 13 bases between them. Here the CDR3 DNA reads TGTGCCAGCAGCACCTACTGGACAGCTAACTATGGCTACACCTTC. Amino acid sequence: CASSTYWTANYGYTF.

This clonotype has a handful of counts. This chain uses TRBV20-1 with TRBJ1-1, with D maybe TRBD1 (5 bases). There are 15 residues in the CDR3. The V and J ends lost 2 bases and 2 bases respectively, with 15 bases between them. CDR1 and CDR2 from the germline V gene are DFQATT and SNEGSKA (reference sequence). CDR3 bases: TGCAGTGCTAGACTCCCAGGGTCCATAAACACTGAAGCTTTCTTT. It yields the protein CSARLPGSINTEAFF.

Many counts were recorded for this clonotype. The rearrangement links TRBV11-2 to TRBJ2-2; D is perhaps TRBD1 (5 bases). There are 14 residues in the CDR3. V was cut by 5 bases and J by 1 base, with 8 bases left in between. Germline-derived CDR1 and CDR2 are SGHAT and FQNNGV. The CDR3 here is CASSRQMNTGELFF. CDR3 in DNA: TGTGCCAGCAGCCGACAGATGAACACCGGGGAGCTGTTTTTT.

In its sample, this clonotype was seen many times. The V and J genes are TRBV6-1 and TRBJ1-5; D is possibly TRBD1 (6 bases). The CDR3 has 14 amino acids. Germline assignment: CDR1 MNHNS and CDR2 SASEGT. V was cut by 8 bases and J by 3 bases, with 14 bases left in between. CDR3 sequence reads: CASRNRDPNQPQHF. In DNA, the CDR3 is TGTGCCAGCCGCAACAGGGACCCCAATCAGCCCCAGCATTTT.

This clonotype showed up many times. The chain links TRBV5-1 to TRBJ1-6; D is perhaps TRBD1 (6 bases). CDR3 size: 14 residues. V dropped 2 bases and J dropped 8 bases, with 11 bases sitting between them. The germline CDR1 and CDR2 sequences are SGHRS and YFSETQ. The CDR3 sequence: CASSLGDTDSPLHF. For the CDR3, the DNA is TGCGCCAGCAGCTTAGGGGACACAGATTCACCCCTCCACTTT.

This clonotype was detected ten times or more. The J gene is TRBJ1-2, the V gene TRBV3-1, with 8 positions matching TRBD1. The CDR3 runs to 14 residues. The junction had 3 bases not matched to a gene; V was cut back by 1 base and J by 5 bases. Germline CDR1 is LGHDT and CDR2 is YNNKEL (reference sequence). The CDR3 DNA reads as TGTGCCAGCAGCCAAGTAACAGGGGGGTATGGCTACACCTTC. It is translated as CASSQVTGGYGYTF. The whole variable domain, remainder taken from reference TRBV3-1 and TRBJ1-2, is DTAVSQTPKYLVTQMGNDKSIKCEQNLGHDTMYWYKQDSKKFLKIMFSYNNKELIINETVPNRFSPKSPDKAHLNLHINSLELGDSAVYFCASSQVTGGYGYTFGSGTRLTVV.

In this sample, this clonotype turned up many times. V and J are TRBV28 and TRBJ1-2; tentatively, D is TRBD1 (5 bases). Trimming took off 7 bases at V and 4 bases at J, with 16 bases between the two ends. CDR3 length: 14 residues. Germline CDR1 MDHEN, CDR2 SYDVKM. The chain's CDR3 is CASTLRRTTYGYTF. Written as DNA, the CDR3 is TGTGCCAGCACCCTCCGGCGGACAACCTATGGCTACACCTTC.

This clonotype was seen at least ten times. The gene calls are TRBV2 and TRBJ1-1; D is unclear. V shed 6 bases and J shed 0 bases, with 8 bases lying between them. The germline V gene encodes CDR1 SNHLY and CDR2 FYNNEI. The CDR3 contains 13 residues. The CDR3 DNA sequence: TGTGCCAGCAGGATAGAGGTGAACACTGAAGCTTTCTTT. This codes for CASRIEVNTEAFF.